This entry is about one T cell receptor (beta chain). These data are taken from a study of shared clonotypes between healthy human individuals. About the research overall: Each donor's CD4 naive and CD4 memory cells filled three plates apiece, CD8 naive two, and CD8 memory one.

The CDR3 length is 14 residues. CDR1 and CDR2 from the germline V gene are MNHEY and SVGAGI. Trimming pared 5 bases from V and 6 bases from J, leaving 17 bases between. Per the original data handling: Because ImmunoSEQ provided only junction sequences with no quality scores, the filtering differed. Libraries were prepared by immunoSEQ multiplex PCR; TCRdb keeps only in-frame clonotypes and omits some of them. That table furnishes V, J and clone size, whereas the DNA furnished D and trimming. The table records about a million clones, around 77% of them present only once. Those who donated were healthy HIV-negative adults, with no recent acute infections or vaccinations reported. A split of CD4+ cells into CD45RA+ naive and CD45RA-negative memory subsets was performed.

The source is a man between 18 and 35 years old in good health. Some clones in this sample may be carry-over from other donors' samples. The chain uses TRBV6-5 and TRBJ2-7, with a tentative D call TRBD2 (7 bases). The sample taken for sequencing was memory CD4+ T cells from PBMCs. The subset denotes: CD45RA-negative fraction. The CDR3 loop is CASSIQRDNPEQYF. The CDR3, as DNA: TGTGCCAGCAGTATTCAGCGGGACAACCCCGAGCAGTACTTC.